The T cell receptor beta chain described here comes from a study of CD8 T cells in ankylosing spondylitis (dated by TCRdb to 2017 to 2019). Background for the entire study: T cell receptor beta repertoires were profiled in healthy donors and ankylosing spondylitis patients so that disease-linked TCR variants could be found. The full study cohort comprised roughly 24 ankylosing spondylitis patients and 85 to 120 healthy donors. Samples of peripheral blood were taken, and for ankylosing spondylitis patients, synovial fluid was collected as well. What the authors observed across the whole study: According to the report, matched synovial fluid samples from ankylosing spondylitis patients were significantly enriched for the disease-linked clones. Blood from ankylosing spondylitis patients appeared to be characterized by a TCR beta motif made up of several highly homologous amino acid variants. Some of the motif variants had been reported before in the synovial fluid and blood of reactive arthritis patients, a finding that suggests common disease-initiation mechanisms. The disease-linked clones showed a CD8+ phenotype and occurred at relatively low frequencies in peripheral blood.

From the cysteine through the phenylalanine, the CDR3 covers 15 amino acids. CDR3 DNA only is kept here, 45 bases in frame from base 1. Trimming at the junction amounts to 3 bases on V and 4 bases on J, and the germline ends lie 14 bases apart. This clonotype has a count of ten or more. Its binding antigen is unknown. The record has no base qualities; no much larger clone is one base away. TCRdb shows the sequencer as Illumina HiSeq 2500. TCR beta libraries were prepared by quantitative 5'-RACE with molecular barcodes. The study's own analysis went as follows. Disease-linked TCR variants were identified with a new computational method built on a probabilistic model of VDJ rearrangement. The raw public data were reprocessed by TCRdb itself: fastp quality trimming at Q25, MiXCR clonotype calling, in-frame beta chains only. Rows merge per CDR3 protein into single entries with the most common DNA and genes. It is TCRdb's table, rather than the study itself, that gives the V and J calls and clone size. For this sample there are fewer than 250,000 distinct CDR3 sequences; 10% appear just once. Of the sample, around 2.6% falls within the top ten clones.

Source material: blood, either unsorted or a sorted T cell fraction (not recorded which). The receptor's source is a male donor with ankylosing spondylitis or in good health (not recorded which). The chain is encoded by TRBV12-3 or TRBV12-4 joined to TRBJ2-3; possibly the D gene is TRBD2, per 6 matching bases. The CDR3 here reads CASSLDLGGADTQYF. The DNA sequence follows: TGTGCCAGCAGTTTGGACCTCGGCGGGGCAGATACGCAGTATTTT.